Sequencing of this TCR beta chain was carried out in a study of blood T cells in healthy people across ages. Through a sample-barcoded 5' primer and a J-beta primer mix, a second PCR was run for about 6 to 11 cycles. A template-switch adaptor containing 12 random nucleotides labeled each cDNA molecule. TCRdb analysed the 5' RACE reads with MiXCR anew, one entry per CDR3 protein. Of hundreds of thousands of distinct CDR3 sequences listed, more than 50% are singletons. This TCR derives from a man aged 40-55 years in good health. Sequences were obtained from blood.

CDR3 bases: TGTGCCAGCAAGGGGAGGAGACTAGCGGGAGGTAGGGCAGATACGCAGTATTTT. This gives the protein CASKGRRLAGGRADTQYF. The V gene is TRBV2, the J gene TRBJ2-3; 13 nucleotides line up with TRBD2. Trimming took 7 bases from V and 4 from J; bases not matched to a gene: 14. Germline assignment: CDR1 SNHLY and CDR2 FYNNEI. This CDR3 is 18 amino acids long.